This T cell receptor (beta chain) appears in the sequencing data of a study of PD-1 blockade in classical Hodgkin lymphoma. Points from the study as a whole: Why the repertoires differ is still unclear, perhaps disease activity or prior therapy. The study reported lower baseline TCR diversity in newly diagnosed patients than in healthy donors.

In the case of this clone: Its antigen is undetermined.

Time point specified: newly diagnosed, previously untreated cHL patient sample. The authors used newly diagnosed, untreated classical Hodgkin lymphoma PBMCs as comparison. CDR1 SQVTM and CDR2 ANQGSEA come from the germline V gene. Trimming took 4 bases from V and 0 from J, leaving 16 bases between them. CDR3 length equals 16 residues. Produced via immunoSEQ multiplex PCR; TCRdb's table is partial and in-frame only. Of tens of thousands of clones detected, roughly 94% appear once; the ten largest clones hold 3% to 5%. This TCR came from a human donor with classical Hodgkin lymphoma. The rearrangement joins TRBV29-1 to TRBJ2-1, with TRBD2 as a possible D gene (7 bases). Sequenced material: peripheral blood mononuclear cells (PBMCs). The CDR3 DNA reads TGCAGCGTTGCTTCAAGGGGGGGAAGCTCCTACAATGAGCAGTTCTTC. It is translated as CSVASRGGSSYNEQFF.